A single sample gave rise to the 5 T cell receptor beta chains below, sequenced in a study of blood T cells in healthy people across ages. Using a J-beta primer mix together with a sample-barcoded 5' primer, a second PCR was run for about 6 to 12 cycles. TCRdb called the 5' RACE reads again in MiXCR, with one record for every CDR3 protein. The sample consists of more than 500,000 distinct CDR3 sequences, 27% of them appearing once. Material for sequencing was blood. The receptor source for this set is a woman in her 70s in good health.

The genes are TRBV20-1 and TRBJ1-2; no reliable D call. V lost 3 bases, J lost 5 bases, and 7 bases lay in between. Germline CDR1 and CDR2: DFQATT and SNEGSKA (reference sequence). This CDR3 has 11 residues. This chain's CDR3 is CSASTRYGYTF. For the CDR3, the DNA is TGCAGTGCTAGCACCCGTTATGGCTACACCTTC.

There are many counts of this clonotype. This chain joins TRBV6-2 or TRBV6-3 and TRBJ1-4; D not certain. The germline V gene has CDR1 MNHEY and CDR2 SVGEGT. The CDR3 has 12 amino acids. Deletions cut 2 bases from V and 5 bases from J, with 3 bases between. CDR3 coding DNA: TGTGCCAGCAGTTACGGAAATGAAAAACTGTTTTTT. Translated, it gives CASSYGNEKLFF.

The chain is built from TRBV12-3 or TRBV12-4 and TRBJ1-1; the match to TRBD1 covers 12 bases. The length of the CDR3 is 15 residues. V lost 6 bases to trimming and J lost 8 bases; unmatched junction nucleotides: 10. In DNA, the CDR3 is TGTGCCAGCAGGGCAACCGGGACAGGGGGCTGGGAAGCTTTCTTT. It specifies CASRATGTGGWEAFF.

V usage is TRBV5-1 and J usage is TRBJ2-1; D may be TRBD2 (7 bases). The V end was cut by 4 bases, the J end by 8 bases, with 19 bases between. CDR1 and CDR2 (germline): SGHRS, YFSETQ. This CDR3 has 15 residues. CDR3: CASSRGGAVVDEQFF. The CDR3 region has the DNA TGCGCCAGCAGCCGTGGGGGGGCAGTCGTCGATGAGCAGTTCTTC.

V gene TRBV7-9 combines with J gene TRBJ1-1; D is undetermined. The germline CDR1 and CDR2 sequences are SEHNR and FQNEAQ (reference sequence). The CDR3 sequence is 14 residues long. Trimming cost V 5 bases and J 0 bases, with 10 bases left between them. The CDR3 is CASSEIGMNTEAFF. CDR3 sequence (DNA): TGTGCCAGCAGCGAGATCGGGATGAACACTGAAGCTTTCTTT.